This T cell receptor beta chain was observed in a study of blood T cell repertoires in COVID-19 (dated by TCRdb to the early 2020s). Regarding the study in general: Samples from collaborators originated in the United States, Italy and Spain and spanned both the acute and convalescent phases of COVID-19. HLA class I and class II types, where available, came from metadata supplied by the sample provider rather than from assay-based typing. The repertoires were released in a freely available public database meant as a resource for research on the immune response to SARS-CoV-2. Deeply sampled blood TCRbeta repertoires from subjects exposed to, actively infected with, or recovered from COVID-19 were included in the dataset. The material from the prospective study consisted of cDNA or gDNA derived from T cells, B-cell-depleted T cells, or PBMCs. Sample metadata almost always included a de-identified subject ID, COVID-19 status, age in years and sex. The samples were drawn from two sources: the first 160 participants of the ongoing ImmuneRACE study, and 1,000 to 1,500 subjects contributed by 6 global collaborators.

Taken from the germline V gene, the CDR1 and CDR2 loops are SNHLY and FYNNEI. Spanning cysteine to phenylalanine, the CDR3 consists of 13 amino acids. Only the CDR3 DNA stays, 39 bases, in frame from base 1. A distance of 11 bases separates the germline ends of V and J, which lose 6 bases and 4 bases respectively. Broad study findings and their caveats: Clinical and demographic metadata were provided uncurated, with the amount varying by source and participant.

This clone was detected only a few times. The antigen it binds to is not known. Per-nucleotide qualities are absent, and no much larger clonotype sits a single base away. The immunoSEQ Assay, a bias-controlled multiplex PCR, was used to amplify TCRbeta CDR3 regions from genomic DNA. The paper's data handling went like this. Nucleated cell counts per sample were estimated from amplification of reference gene primers within the assay. Sequence reads were collapsed and filtered to measure the absolute abundance of every unique TCRbeta CDR3 rearrangement. For each sample, productive Simpson clonality was calculated as the square root of Simpson's diversity index across productive rearrangements. TCRdb limited this immuneACCESS table to in-frame rearrangements with V and J called. A share of clones is missing; checked studies link under half to unresolved V genes, and the rest is unexplained. Clonal size and the V and J genes are those of that table, whereas D and trimming came from the DNA. A total of about 160,000 clones appear in this sample, about nine tenths of them only once. About 4% of the sample is held by the ten biggest clonotypes.

The collaborating institutions used their own protocols to collect whole blood in K2EDTA tubes. For TCRbeta analysis, collaborator samples were shipped as frozen whole blood, as isolated PBMCs, or as DNA extracted from either sample type. The receptor was isolated from a woman aged 60-75 years with active or convalescent COVID-19. The chain employs TRBV2 and TRBJ2-3; no D segment can be confidently identified. Sequencing input: peripheral blood. The sequenced DNA: TGTGCCAGCAGCCGCGGATCGTCAGATACGCAGTATTTT. Translated, it reads CASSRGSSDTQYF.